Below, 24 T cell receptor beta chains from the same sample are listed, as sequenced in a study of blood T cell repertoires in COVID-19. Generated by immunoSEQ multiplex PCR, the TCRdb table keeps only in-frame clones and is missing some. The sample includes 150,000 to 190,000 clones, about 80% of them seen just once. Sequences were obtained from PBMCs or T cells enriched from blood (not recorded which). These receptors were collected from a man between 50 and 59 years old who had recovered from COVID-19.

Worth noting for this clone: Other nucleotide sequences in the sample specify the same CDR3. The chain employs TRBV9 and TRBJ2-5; D perhaps matches TRBD2 (7 bases). V lost 0 bases to trimming and J lost 5 bases, with 11 bases between them. Germline CDR1 and CDR2: SGDLS and YYNGEE. CDR3 length: 14 amino acids. The CDR3 protein is CASSVGSGGETQYF. The CDR3 DNA sequence: TGTGCCAGCAGCGTAGGGTCGGGGGGCGAGACCCAGTACTTC. The entire variable domain, with the rest obtained from reference TRBV9 and TRBJ2-5, is as follows: DSGVTQTPKHLITATGQRVTLRCSPRSGDLSVYWYQQSLDQGLQFLIQYYNGEERAKGNILERFSAQQFPDLHSELNLSSLELGDSALYFCASSVGSGGETQYFGPGTRLLVL.

In this sample, this clone turned up a few times. V and J are TRBV18 and TRBJ2-1; weak D call: TRBD2 (5 bases). The germline V gene encodes CDR1 KGHSH and CDR2 LQKENI. The CDR3 has 14 residues. Trimming took off 3 bases at V and 4 bases at J, with 10 bases between the two ends. The CDR3 is CASSPQPGYNEQFF. The CDR3 nucleotides read TGTGCCAGCTCACCCCAACCGGGGTACAATGAGCAGTTCTTC. The full variable domain, in which reference TRBV18 and TRBJ2-1 provide the parts outside the CDR3, is NAGVMQNPRHLVRRRGQEARLRCSPMKGHSHVYWYRQLPEEGLKFMVYLQKENIIDESGMPKERFSAEFPKEGPSILRIQQVVRGDSAAYFCASSPQPGYNEQFFGPGTRLTVL.

This chain uses TRBV11-3 with TRBJ2-3, with D possibly being TRBD2 (5 bases). The germline V gene has CDR1 SGHNT and CDR2 YENEEA. V lost 1 base to trimming and J lost 6 bases, with 11 bases between them. This CDR3 spans 14 amino acids. CDR3 loop: CASSLVRGSDTQYF. Written as DNA, the CDR3 is TGTGCCAGCAGCTTAGTACGGGGTTCCGATACGCAGTATTTT.

Written as DNA, the CDR3 is TGTGCCAGCAGCCCCCGCGGTCGGATCTCTGGGGCCAACGTCCTGACTTTC. It translates to CASSPRGRISGANVLTF. The chain couples TRBV4-2 to TRBJ2-6; D ambiguous. Germline lookup yields CDR1 LGHNA and CDR2 YNFKEQ. The ends were cut back, 4 bases at V and 0 bases at J, with 13 bases in the middle. CDR3 length: 17 amino acids.

The rearrangement uses TRBV5-1 and TRBJ2-7; 7 nucleotides align to TRBD1. The junction had 10 bases not matched to a gene; V was cut back by 5 bases and J by 2 bases. Germline CDR1 and CDR2: SGHRS and YFSETQ. The CDR3 covers 15 residues. The CDR3 coding sequence is TGCGCCAGCAGTCCCGGACAGGAGGAAACCTACGAGCAGTACTTC. Translated, it gives CASSPGQEETYEQYF.

This clone was found a few times. The chain couples TRBV7-9 to TRBJ1-1, with D hard to call. CDR1 and CDR2 (germline): SEHNR, FQNEAQ (reference sequence). Trimming pared 6 bases from V and 1 base from J, leaving 9 bases between. The CDR3 has 13 residues. CDR3 amino acids: CASRRGANTEAFF. The CDR3 nucleotides are TGTGCCAGCAGGCGAGGCGCGAACACTGAAGCTTTCTTT.

CDR3 coding DNA: TGTGCCAGCAGCTTCGAAACCGGGACAGGTGACTATGGCTACACCTTC. Translation: CASSFETGTGDYGYTF. The rearrangement joins TRBV7-9 to TRBJ1-2; 8 nucleotides line up with TRBD1. The V gene's germline CDR1 is SEHNR and CDR2 FQNEAQ (reference sequence). With V trimmed by 3 bases and J by 3 bases, 9 bases remained unmatched. The CDR3 has 16 amino acids.

V gene TRBV4-2 combines with J gene TRBJ1-3; 10 positions agree with TRBD1. The V and J ends lost 1 base and 9 bases, in that order; junction bases with no gene match: 6. Germline V gene sequence: CDR1 LGHNA, CDR2 YNFKEQ. The CDR3 has 15 amino acids. In DNA, the CDR3 is TGTGCCAGCAGCCAAGGTCGGACAGGGGGAGGCACCATATATTTT. Translating gives CASSQGRTGGGTIYF.

In its sample, this clone was seen once. The chain combines TRBV11-2 with TRBJ2-2; 8 positions agree with TRBD2. Germline V gene lookup returns CDR1 SGHAT and CDR2 FQNNGV. V shed 5 bases, J shed 7 bases, and the junction held 9 bases outside the gene matches. This CDR3 region has 15 residues. The CDR3 nucleotides are TGTGCCAGCAGCCGACCGGGGGGGCTGGACGGGGAGCTGTTTTTT. Translation gives CASSRPGGLDGELFF. The full variable domain, completed using reference TRBV11-2 and TRBJ2-2, is EAGVAQSPRYKIIEKRQSVAFWCNPISGHATLYWYQQILGQGPKLLIQFQNNGVVDDSQLPKDRFSAERLKGVDSTLKIQPAKLEDSAVYLCASSRPGGLDGELFFGEGSRLTVL.

This chain connects TRBV7-9 to TRBJ1-6; 11 bases are a match to TRBD1. This CDR3 region has 18 residues. Germline-derived CDR1 and CDR2 are SEHNR and FQNEAQ (reference sequence). With V trimmed by 1 base and J by 10 bases, 12 bases remained unmatched. The CDR3 DNA follows: TGTGCCAGCAGCTTAGAAGGTTTGAGGACAGGGGGCCTCTCACCCCTCCACTTT. Amino acid sequence: CASSLEGLRTGGLSPLHF. Based on the CDR3 plus reference TRBV7-9 and TRBJ1-6, the full variable domain is DTGVSQNPRHKITKRGQNVTFRCDPISEHNRLYWYRQTLGQGPEFLTYFQNEAQLEKSRLLSDRFSAERPKGSFSTLEIQRTEQGDSAMYLCASSLEGLRTGGLSPLHFGNGTRLTVT.

The gene calls are TRBV5-6 and TRBJ1-4; 8 nucleotides line up with TRBD1. The CDR3 is 14 residues long. Germline V CDR1 and CDR2: SGHDT, YYEEEE. J lost 8 bases, V lost 2 bases, and 5 bases had no gene match. CDR3 in amino acids: CASSFGQGWEKLFF. The CDR3 DNA sequence: TGTGCCAGCAGCTTCGGACAGGGTTGGGAAAAACTGTTTTTT.

As regards this clone: Within the sample, other DNA sequences also encode this same CDR3. This chain links TRBV27 with TRBJ1-6; 8 bases match TRBD1. Germline lookup yields CDR1 MNHEY and CDR2 SMNVEV (reference sequence). The J segment lost 7 bases and the V segment lost 5 bases, leaving 4 bases of the junction unmatched. CDR3 length: 14 residues. The CDR3 loop reads CASSPGGANSPLHF. The CDR3 DNA follows: TGTGCCAGCAGTCCAGGGGGCGCGAATTCACCCCTCCACTTT.

In this sample, this clone turned up a few times. The rearrangement uses TRBV15 and TRBJ1-2, with 11 bases matching TRBD1. Trimming took 3 bases from V and 5 from J; bases not matched to a gene: 2. There are 14 residues in the CDR3. Germline loops: CDR1 LNHNV, CDR2 YYDKDF (reference sequence). The CDR3 nucleotides read TGTGCCACCAGCAGCGGGGACAGGGGGTATGGCTACACCTTC. This translates into CATSSGDRGYGYTF.

CDR3 in amino acids: CASSYARRGDYGYTF. CDR3 sequence (DNA): TGTGCCAGCAGTTACGCCCGCAGGGGGGACTATGGCTACACCTTC. The rearrangement uses TRBV6-5 and TRBJ1-2; 7 bases align to TRBD1. CDR3 length equals 15 residues. In germline, CDR1 is MNHEY, CDR2 SVGAGI. Trimming removed 2 bases from V and 3 bases from J; junction bases left unmatched: 6.

V is TRBV18 and J is TRBJ2-3, with 9 bases fitting TRBD1. There are 14 residues in the CDR3. The V gene's germline CDR1 is KGHSH and CDR2 LQKENI. With 2 bases clipped from V and 6 bases from J, the junction kept 3 bases outside the gene matches. CDR3 sequence reads: CASSPGTGSDTQYF. CDR3 sequence (DNA): TGTGCCAGCTCACCAGGGACAGGGTCCGATACGCAGTATTTT.

The chain joins TRBV4-3 to TRBJ1-5, with TRBD1 matching 10 bases. Germline loops: CDR1 LGHNA, CDR2 YSLEER. There are 19 residues in the CDR3. With 0 bases clipped from V and 1 base from J, the junction kept 9 bases outside the gene matches. The CDR3 is CASSQEPIRTGGSNQPQHF. CDR3 coding DNA: TGCGCCAGCAGCCAAGAACCGATAAGGACAGGGGGAAGCAATCAGCCCCAGCATTTT.

The rearrangement joins TRBV7-2 to TRBJ2-7; TRBD2 might be the D (6 bases). The CDR3 runs to 14 residues. Germline values: CDR1 SGHTA, CDR2 FQGNSA. V was clipped by 4 bases and J by 3 bases, with 13 bases between them. The CDR3 DNA follows: TGTGCCAGCAGCTCGTCGGGACTCATCTACGAGCAGTACTTC. This codes for CASSSSGLIYEQYF.

The V gene is TRBV4-2, the J gene TRBJ2-1; the D is unclear. V dropped 0 bases and J dropped 6 bases, with 15 bases sitting between them. Germline V CDR1 and CDR2: LGHNA, YNFKEQ. CDR3 length: 16 residues. The chain's CDR3 is CASSQDVSTSGNEQFF. CDR3 sequence (DNA): TGTGCCAGCAGCCAAGACGTAAGTACCTCGGGCAATGAGCAGTTCTTC.

The V gene is TRBV19, the J gene TRBJ1-6; D may be TRBD1 (6 bases). V was cut by 4 bases and J by 11 bases, with 15 bases left in between. Germline V gene lookup returns CDR1 LNHDA and CDR2 SQIVND (reference sequence). The CDR3 loop spans 14 amino acids. As DNA, the CDR3 is TGTGCCAGTAGTACTTCCTGGACAGAAGCACCCCTCCACTTT. Encoded protein: CASSTSWTEAPLHF.

The V gene is TRBV9, the J gene TRBJ2-7; D uncertain. The CDR3 runs 14 residues. Germline loops: CDR1 SGDLS, CDR2 YYNGEE. V was trimmed by 0 bases and J by 0 bases, leaving 7 bases between them. The CDR3 region is CASSVGQSSYEQYF. The CDR3 nucleotides are TGTGCCAGCAGCGTAGGGCAAAGCTCCTACGAGCAGTACTTC.

The rearrangement joins TRBV7-2 to TRBJ1-4, with D uncertain. The CDR3 spans 15 residues. The V end was cut by 1 base, the J end by 5 bases, with 11 bases between. Germline V gives CDR1 SGHTA, CDR2 FQGNSA. The DNA of the CDR3 is TGTGCCAGCAGCTTAGGATCGTGGGCCAATGAAAAACTGTTTTTT. Amino acid sequence: CASSLGSWANEKLFF.

The rearrangement uses TRBV14 and TRBJ2-7, with 7 bases aligning to TRBD1. From germline, CDR1 is SGHDN and CDR2 FVKESK. Losses at the gene ends were 2 bases for V and 4 bases for J; bases not matched to a gene: 11. The CDR3 loop spans 16 amino acids. CDR3 sequence reads: CASSQRARGRRYEQYF. The CDR3 region has the DNA TGTGCCAGCAGCCAAAGGGCAAGGGGGCGTCGGTACGAGCAGTACTTC. Complete variable domain (other parts from reference TRBV14 and TRBJ2-7): EAGVTQFPSHSVIEKGQTVTLRCDPISGHDNLYWYRRVMGKEIKFLLHFVKESKQDESGMPNNRFLAERTGGTYSTLKVQPAELEDSGVYFCASSQRARGRRYEQYFGPGTRLTVT.

This chain connects TRBV14 to TRBJ2-3; D might be TRBD1 (6 bases). Trimming took 2 bases from V and 9 from J, leaving 12 bases between them. This CDR3 has 13 residues. CDR1 SGHDN and CDR2 FVKESK come from the germline V gene. The CDR3 sequence: CASSQQGLSTQYF. Written as DNA, the CDR3 is TGTGCCAGCAGCCAACAGGGGCTCTCAACGCAGTATTTT.

Of note for this clone: The junction and the germline gene differ at one end; a read error may be behind it. The chain carries TRBV7-2 and TRBJ2-7, with D possibly TRBD2 on 6 matching bases. The CDR3 spans 13 residues. CDR1 and CDR2 from the germline V gene are SGHTA and FQGNSA. The CDR3 is CASSLTSSFEQYF. In DNA form, the CDR3 reads TGTGCCAGCAGCTTAACTAGCTCCTTCGAGCAGTACTTC.